Listed below are T cell receptor beta chains from one sample, sequenced in a study of neurological immune-mediated disorders. TCRdb recomputed calls from the 5' RACE reads with MiXCR, one row per CDR3 protein. The profile shows about 58,000 distinct CDR3 sequences, 3% to 3.5% of them singletons. What was sequenced was PBMCs. The source is a woman aged 55-70 years with multiple sclerosis. Both conserved end residues are part of each CDR3. The D gene is left open where the match is weak. Clone size appears in some rows only: once, few, many, or a class for an expanded clone.

>TRBD2|TRBV5-6|.|TRBJ2-3
TGTGCCAGCAGCTTGGGCGGGGGTTTTACAGATACGCAGTATTTT
CASSLGGGFTDTQYF
>TRBD1|TRBV7-8|many|TRBJ2-7
TGTGCCAGCAGCTTAGAGCTTGGTGGGACAGAAAATTACGAGCAGTACTTC
CASSLELGGTENYEQYF
>TRBD1|TRBV3-1|many|TRBJ1-5
TGTGCCAGCAGCCAAGAGGGGACAGGTGATCTTCAAGATCAGCCCCAGCATTTT
CASSQEGTGDLQDQPQHF
>.|TRBV7-2|many|TRBJ2-7
TGTGCCAGCAGCCGCGGGCCTAAGGACTACGAGCAGTACTTC
CASSRGPKDYEQYF
>.|TRBV6-6|many|TRBJ1-5
TGTGCCAGCACTCCTTATAGCAATCAGCCCCAGCATTTT
CASTPYSNQPQHF
>.|TRBV6-2/TRBV6-3|many|TRBJ1-1
TGTGCCAGCAGTTACTTTAAGAGGTGGAACACTGAAGCTTTCTTT
CASSYFKRWNTEAFF
>.|TRBV7-9|many|TRBJ2-7
TGTGCCAGCAGCCCCCCTACTGGAGCCTACGAGCAGTACTTC
CASSPPTGAYEQYF
>TRBD1|TRBV5-1|many|TRBJ1-2
TGCGCCAGCAGCAGGGGACAGGGGGCCCTCCAAGCTAACTATGGCTACACCTTC
CASSRGQGALQANYGYTF
>.|TRBV28|many|TRBJ2-7
TGTGCCAGCAGTCAACCGGGACATAGCTCCTACGAGCAGTACTTC
CASSQPGHSSYEQYF
>TRBD1|TRBV5-1|many|TRBJ2-1
TGCGCCAGCAGCTTGGCCCGACAGGGTTATCCCAATGAGCAGTTCTTC
CASSLARQGYPNEQFF
>TRBD1|TRBV12-3/TRBV12-4|many|TRBJ2-3
TGTGCCAGCACCGGGACAGGGTGGTATACGCAGTATTTT
CASTGTGWYTQYF
>.|TRBV24-1|many|TRBJ1-1
TGTGCCACCAGTGACCCGATGAACACTGAAGCTTTCTTT
CATSDPMNTEAFF
>TRBD2|TRBV20-1|few|TRBJ2-7
TGCAGTGCTAGAAGACTAGCGGGAGAGAAAGAGCAGTACTTC
CSARRLAGEKEQYF
>.|TRBV5-5|many|TRBJ2-1
TGTGCCAGCAGCCCGAAGGGCTGGCCAGACTTCTCCTACAATGAGCAGTTCTTC
CASSPKGWPDFSYNEQFF
>TRBD1|TRBV12-3/TRBV12-4|many|TRBJ1-5
TGTGCCAGCAGTCTCACAGGGGGCGGTCAGCCCCAGCATTTT
CASSLTGGGQPQHF
>.|TRBV20-1|many|TRBJ1-2
TGCAGTGCTAGTGGGACAAGTAACTATGGCTACACCTTC
CSASGTSNYGYTF
>.|TRBV25-1|.|TRBJ2-1
TGTGCCAGTGGTTGGGGAAGCTCCTACAATGAGCAGTTCTTC
CASGWGSSYNEQFF
>TRBD2|TRBV20-1|many|TRBJ2-3
TGCAGTGCTAGTAGCGGGAGGGTTGCAGATACGCAGTATTTT
CSASSGRVADTQYF
>TRBD1|TRBV5-1|many|TRBJ2-1
TGCGCCAGCAGCTTGGCCGGGACAGCGGATAAACAGTTCTTC
CASSLAGTADKQFF
>.|TRBV5-1|many|TRBJ2-5
TGCGCCAGCAGCTTGGCCAAGGAGACCCAGTACTTC
CASSLAKETQYF
>.|TRBV7-9|many|TRBJ2-5
TGTGCCAGCAGCTTAGAGTCGATCCAAGAGACCCAGTACTTC
CASSLESIQETQYF
>.|TRBV2|many|TRBJ1-4
TGTGCCAGCAGCCTAGGAGAGGAAAAACTGTTTTTT
CASSLGEEKLFF
>TRBD1|TRBV20-1|many|TRBJ2-1
TGCAGTGCTAGTTGGACAGGTCGATACAATGAGCAGTTCTTC
CSASWTGRYNEQFF
>TRBD2|TRBV7-2|many|TRBJ2-1
TGTGCCAGCAGTTTCGGGGGGTCCTACAATGAGCAGTTCTTC
CASSFGGSYNEQFF
>.|TRBV10-3|.|TRBJ2-7
TGTGCCATCAGTGAACAGGGCTACGAGCAGTACTTC
CAISEQGYEQYF
>.|TRBV20-1|many|TRBJ1-3
TGCAGTGCTAGACCCAGGGCCGCCTCTGGAAACACCATATATTTT
CSARPRAASGNTIYF
>TRBD1|TRBV25-1|few|TRBJ2-7
TGTGCCAGCAGTGGCAGAAATCCAGGGGGCGGTCTTCTCTACGAGCAGTACTTC
CASSGRNPGGGLLYEQYF
>.|TRBV12-3/TRBV12-4|.|TRBJ2-7
TGTGCCAGCAGTCAAAGACAGGTCGGAGAGCAGTACTTC
CASSQRQVGEQYF
>TRBD1|TRBV6-5|medium-sized|TRBJ1-1
TGTGCCAGCAGACAGGGGAGAAACACTGAAGCTTTCTTT
CASRQGRNTEAFF
>.|TRBV29-1|many|TRBJ2-5
TGCAGCGCCTGGTCTGGGTCGGAGACCCAGTACTTC
CSAWSGSETQYF
>.|TRBV20-1|many|TRBJ2-2
TGCAGTGCTAGGTTCCCGAACACCGGGGAGCTGTTTTTT
CSARFPNTGELFF
>TRBD1|TRBV7-8|many|TRBJ1-5
TGTGCCAGCAGTAACCGGGACAGGCACAATCAGCCCCAGCATTTT
CASSNRDRHNQPQHF
>.|TRBV20-1|.|TRBJ2-5
TGCAGTGCTAGGGAGATAAGGGGCCGAGAGACCCAGTACTTC
CSAREIRGRETQYF
>.|TRBV20-1|.|TRBJ2-7
TGCAGTGCTAGACCCCGGGATTCCTACGAGCAGTACTTC
CSARPRDSYEQYF
>.|TRBV20-1|many|TRBJ2-5
TGCAGTGCTAGAGACGAAGGAAGGCGGAGGGCAGAGACCCAGTACTTC
CSARDEGRRRAETQYF
>.|TRBV12-3/TRBV12-4|many|TRBJ2-7
TGTGCCAGCAGTCTCGAAGGGGACTCGCGGGGGTACTTC
CASSLEGDSRGYF
>.|TRBV7-2|many|TRBJ2-7
TGTGCCAGCAGCTTTCAGTCCGGGACTGGTGGGGGGGAGCAGTACTTC
CASSFQSGTGGGEQYF
>.|TRBV7-8|medium-sized|TRBJ2-7
TGTGCCAGCAGCAATAGTGGCGAGCAGTACTTC
CASSNSGEQYF
>.|TRBV12-3/TRBV12-4|many|TRBJ1-5
TGTGCCAGCAGGCCCGGGACAAGCAATCAGCCCCAGCATTTT
CASRPGTSNQPQHF